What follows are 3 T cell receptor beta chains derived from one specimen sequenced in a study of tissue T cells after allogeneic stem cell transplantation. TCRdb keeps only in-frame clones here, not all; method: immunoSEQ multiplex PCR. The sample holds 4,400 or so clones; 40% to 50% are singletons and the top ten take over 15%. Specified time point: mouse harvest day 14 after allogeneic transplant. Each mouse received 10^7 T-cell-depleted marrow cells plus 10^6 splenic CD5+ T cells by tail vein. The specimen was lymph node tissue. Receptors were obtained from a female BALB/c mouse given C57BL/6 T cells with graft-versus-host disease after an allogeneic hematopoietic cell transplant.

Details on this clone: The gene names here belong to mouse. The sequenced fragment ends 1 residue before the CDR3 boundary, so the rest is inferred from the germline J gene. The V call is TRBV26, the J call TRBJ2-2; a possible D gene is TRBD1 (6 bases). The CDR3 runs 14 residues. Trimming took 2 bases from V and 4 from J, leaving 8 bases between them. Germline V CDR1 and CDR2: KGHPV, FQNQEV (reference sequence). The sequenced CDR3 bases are TGTGCCAGCAGTCTGACCAGGGGCACCGGGCAGCTCTAC. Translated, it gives CASSLTRGTGQLY. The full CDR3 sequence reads CASSLTRGTGQLYF.

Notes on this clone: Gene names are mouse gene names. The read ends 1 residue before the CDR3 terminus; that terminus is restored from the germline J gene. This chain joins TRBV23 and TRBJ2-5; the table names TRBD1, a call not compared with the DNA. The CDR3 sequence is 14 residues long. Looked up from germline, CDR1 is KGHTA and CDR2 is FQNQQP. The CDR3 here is CSSSPGQVKDTQYF. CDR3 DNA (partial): TGCTCCAGTTCTCCGGGACAGGTGAAAGACACCCAGTAC.

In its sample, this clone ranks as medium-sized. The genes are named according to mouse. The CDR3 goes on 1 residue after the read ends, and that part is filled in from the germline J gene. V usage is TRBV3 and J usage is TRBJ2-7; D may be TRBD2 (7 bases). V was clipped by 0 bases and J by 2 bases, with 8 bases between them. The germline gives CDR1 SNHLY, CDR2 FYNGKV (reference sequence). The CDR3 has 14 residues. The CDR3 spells CASSLAGGPYEQYF. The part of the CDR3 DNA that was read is TGTGCCAGCAGCTTAGCTGGGGGGCCCTATGAACAGTAC.